Listed below are T cell receptor beta chains from one sample, sequenced in a study of cytomegalovirus exposure and HLA in healthy donors. TCRdb keeps only in-frame clones here, not all; method: immunoSEQ multiplex PCR. The profile covers about 140,000 clones, with around 80% appearing a single time and around 2.5% taken by the ten largest. The sample consisted of PBMCs. These receptors all stem from a man aged 50-59 years in good health and CMV-seronegative. Each CDR3 is given with its conserved first and last residue. A D gene is named only where the DNA matches it firmly. Clone size appears in some rows only: once, few, many, or a class for an expanded clone.

j_call d_call clone_size v_call cdr3_nt cdr3_aa
TRBJ1-1 TRBD1 - TRBV7-2 TGTGCCAGCAGCGGAAGAGACAGGGGGGACCCTGAAGCTTTCTTT CASSGRDRGDPEAFF
TRBJ2-7 TRBD1 - TRBV11-1 TGTGCCAGCAGCTCAAGACAGGGCCCCTACGAGCAGTACTTC CASSSRQGPYEQYF
TRBJ1-2 - - TRBV28 TGTGCCGGGGGGAAGGGCTTAGCTAACTATGGCTACACCTTC CAGGKGLANYGYTF
TRBJ2-7 - - TRBV6-1 TGTGCCAGCAGTGAATATGGGTCAAATAGGGACTTTTACGAGCAGTACTTC CASSEYGSNRDFYEQYF
TRBJ2-7 TRBD2 - TRBV6-5 TGTGCCAGCAGTTACTCAACTAGCGGGGGGCCCTACGAGCAGTACTTC CASSYSTSGGPYEQYF
TRBJ1-1 - - TRBV7-3 TGTGCCAGCAGCCCCTCGGGGGGTGGTGAAGCTTTCTTT CASSPSGGGEAFF
TRBJ2-3 TRBD2 - TRBV7-6 TGTGCCAGCACAAAAGGGGCTAGCGGACTAATCACAGATACGCAGTATTTT CASTKGASGLITDTQYF
TRBJ2-3 TRBD1 once TRBV5-1 TGCGCCAGCAGCCCTGGACAGGGGGCGGATACGCAGTATTTT CASSPGQGADTQYF
TRBJ1-5 TRBD1 - TRBV15 TGTGCCACCAGCAGATCCGGGACAGGTTATAGCAATCAGCCCCAGCATTTT CATSRSGTGYSNQPQHF
TRBJ1-2 - - TRBV9 TGTGCCAGCAGCGTAGACAACGCTAACTATGGCTACACCTTC CASSVDNANYGYTF
TRBJ1-5 - - TRBV4-1 TGCGCCAGCAGCCAAGATAGACAGATTGGTCGAGGCAATCAGCCCCAGCATTTT CASSQDRQIGRGNQPQHF
TRBJ2-2 TRBD1 - TRBV5-5 TGTGCCAGCAGCTCCGAGGGGACAGTTTCCGGGGAGCTGTTTTTT CASSSEGTVSGELFF
TRBJ2-2 TRBD2 - TRBV10-1 TGCGCCAGCAGTGAGACTAGCGGCCACACCGGGGAGCTGTTTTTT CASSETSGHTGELFF
TRBJ2-1 TRBD1 - TRBV5-1 TGCGCCAGCAGCTTGGCGCCGGGACAGGCCTACAATGAGCAGTTCTTC CASSLAPGQAYNEQFF
TRBJ2-1 TRBD2 - TRBV5-1 TGCGCCAGCAGCTTCGAGATAGCGGGAGTAAATGAGCAGTTCTTC CASSFEIAGVNEQFF
TRBJ1-5 TRBD1 - TRBV19 TGTGCCAGTACCCCGAAGGGACAGGCGATAAATCAGCCCCAGCATTTT CASTPKGQAINQPQHF
TRBJ2-5 TRBD2 - TRBV5-1 TGCGCCAGCAGCTTGGAGCCCAGCGGGGGGCCTTTTAGGGAGACCCAGTACTTC CASSLEPSGGPFRETQYF
TRBJ2-3 - - TRBV21-1 TGTGCCAGCAGCAAAGTAGCGGGGGGGCAAGCAGATACGCAGTATTTT CASSKVAGGQADTQYF
TRBJ2-6 TRBD1 few TRBV15 TGTGCCACCAGCAGAGATATGGGGGGACAGGGCTCCGGGGCCAACGTCCTGACTTTC CATSRDMGGQGSGANVLTF
TRBJ1-4 - - TRBV2 TGTGCCAGCAACACGGGAAGGAATGAAAAACTGTTTTTT CASNTGRNEKLFF
TRBJ2-3 - - TRBV28 TGTGCCAGCAGTGCGGGGTCAGCAGATACGCAGTATTTT CASSAGSADTQYF
TRBJ2-6 - - TRBV11-2 TGTGCCAGCAGCTTAGAGAGGGCTGGGGCCAACGTCCTGACTTTC CASSLERAGANVLTF
TRBJ2-3 - once TRBV19 TGTGCCAGTAGTATTGAGGATACGCAGTATTTT CASSIEDTQYF
TRBJ2-2 TRBD1 - TRBV7-9 TGTGCCAGCAGCTCCGACAGGGGTCGGACCGGGGAGCTGTTTTTT CASSSDRGRTGELFF